This T cell receptor beta chain was identified in a study of blood T cell repertoires in COVID-19. Study-level information: There were acute and convalescent COVID-19 samples, and they came from the United States, Italy and Spain. Sample material is recorded as cDNA or gDNA derived from T cells, B-cell-depleted T cells, or PBMCs.

Authors' processing steps: It was from reference gene primer amplification that nucleated cell counts were estimated. TCRdb's table, derived via immunoSEQ multiplex PCR, lists solely in-frame clones and lacks some. V and J calls and clone size follow that table, whereas D and trimming were derived from the DNA. The data show roughly 140,000 clones, around 80% seen once. The CDR3 is 14 amino acids. V lost 0 bases and J lost 7, with 13 bases in between. CDR1 and CDR2 from the germline V gene are LNHDA and SQIVND (reference sequence). The rearrangement joins TRBV19 to TRBJ2-7, with a possible D match to TRBD1 (6 bases). Sequenced input: peripheral blood. This TCR was sampled from a woman aged 50 to 60 with acute or convalescent COVID-19. The CDR3, as DNA: TGTGCCAGTAGTATAGAGACAGGCCGAGGGGAGCAGTACTTC. It yields the protein CASSIETGRGEQYF.